This record covers a single TCR beta chain. Its specificity is unknown. The naive CD8 population came from CD45RO-negative cells selected for CCR7, without terminally differentiated effector memory CD45RA+ cells. Everyone who donated was a Caucasian adult who lived in Nashville, Tennessee. This sample stems from a study of shared clonotypes between healthy human individuals. Points from the study as a whole: Measured sharing among donors was expected to vary with sequencing depth. Clonotypes that were shared across a few donors made up approximately 5% of naive CD4 clonotypes.

CDR1 SGHNT and CDR2 YYREEE come from the germline V gene (reference sequence). The V gene end was trimmed by 5 bases and the J gene end by 4 bases; junction bases not matched to a gene: 12. The CDR3 extends over 15 amino acids. For every subset, genomic DNA was evenly distributed across several immunoSEQ plates. Libraries were prepared by immunoSEQ multiplex PCR; TCRdb keeps only in-frame clonotypes and omits some of them. Of more than 500,000 clones in the sample, approximately 95% were seen once. The chain recombines TRBV5-4 with TRBJ2-7; 7 bases are a match to TRBD2. Input material: naive CD8+ T cells sorted from blood. This receptor was obtained from a woman aged 25 to 45 in good health. Written as DNA, the CDR3 is TGTGCCAGCAGTCCTTCTAGCGGCCCACCTTACGAGCAGTACTTC. Protein sequence: CASSPSSGPPYEQYF.